This T cell receptor beta chain was captured in a study of T cells after yellow fever vaccination. 5'RACE template switching generated TCR cDNA, adding a universal primer site and UMIs. A single record per CDR3 protein comes from TCRdb applying MiXCR to the 5' RACE reads. There are roughly 320,000 distinct CDR3 sequences in the sample; over 8.5% occur only once, and 3.3% lies in the top ten. From germline, CDR1 is SGHTA and CDR2 FQGNSA. Trimming removed 1 base at V and 4 bases at J, with 16 bases between. The length of the CDR3 is 16 residues. This clonotype was detected a few times. The sample in question was CD4+ T cells sorted from PBMCs, obtained 45 days after the yellow fever booster vaccination. This receptor was taken from a man aged 18 to 30 who received the YFV17D yellow fever vaccine. The gene calls are TRBV7-2 and TRBJ1-2, with a possible D match to TRBD1 (5 bases). Here the CDR3 reads CASSLVGESGSYGYTF. The CDR3, as DNA: TGTGCCAGCAGCTTAGTAGGGGAGTCAGGGAGCTATGGCTACACCTTC.